This passage covers 13 T cell receptor beta chains from one sample sequenced in a study of shared clonotypes between healthy human individuals. Profiled with immunoSEQ multiplex PCR; TCRdb holds only in-frame clones, not every one. This table has a few million clones, 85% to 95% appearing once. Input material: naive CD4+ T cells from PBMCs. Subset noted: CD45RA+ positively selected. Source of these receptors: a man aged 18 to 30 in good health. Some clones in this sample may be carry-over from other donors' samples.

J is TRBJ2-1 and V is TRBV14; D is unclear. Germline V gene data show CDR1 as SGHDN and CDR2 as FVKESK. Trimming took 4 bases from V and 13 from J, leaving 26 bases between them. The CDR3 covers 16 residues. CDR3 residues: CASSPPSGSQKPVQFF. DNA for the CDR3: TGTGCCAGCAGCCCGCCAAGTGGTTCACAAAAACCGGTTCAGTTCTTC.

The chain has TRBV28 and TRBJ2-7; TRBD1 matches at 8 bases. The junction had 14 bases not matched to a gene; V was cut back by 7 bases and J by 6 bases. Looked up from germline, CDR1 is MDHEN and CDR2 is SYDVKM. The CDR3 is 15 amino acids. The CDR3 region has the DNA TGTGCCAGCACCCCGGAGGGTCAGGGGGCGCGCGAGCAGTACTTC. Translated: CASTPEGQGAREQYF.

This chain uses TRBV14 with TRBJ2-3, with 8 bases fitting TRBD1. The CDR3 covers 16 residues. Trimming removed 2 bases from V and 4 bases from J; junction bases left unmatched: 8. Germline loops: CDR1 SGHDN, CDR2 FVKESK. CDR3 sequence: CASSQQRTGSPDTQYF. DNA for the CDR3: TGTGCCAGCAGCCAACAAAGGACAGGGTCCCCAGATACGCAGTATTTT.

The rearrangement uses TRBV2 and TRBJ1-5, with a weak D call TRBD1 (6 bases). The germline gives CDR1 SNHLY, CDR2 FYNNEI. The CDR3 consists of 13 residues. V gave up 6 bases and J gave up 5 bases, with 11 bases separating them. The chain's CDR3 is CASSAQGDQPQHF. The CDR3 region has the DNA TGTGCCAGCAGCGCACAGGGAGATCAGCCCCAGCATTTT.

This clone has a single count. The chain carries TRBV5-6 and TRBJ2-1; 16 bases fit TRBD2. The CDR3 length is 16 residues. The V gene's germline CDR1 is SGHDT and CDR2 YYEEEE. J was trimmed by 10 bases and V by 4 bases; bases with no gene match: 8. The CDR3 protein is CASSRGTSGRAAEQFF. The CDR3, as DNA: TGTGCCAGCAGCCGGGGGACTAGCGGGAGGGCAGCCGAGCAGTTCTTC. The variable domain in full, completed from reference TRBV5-6 and TRBJ2-1, reads DAGVTQSPTHLIKTRGQQVTLRCSPKSGHDTVSWYQQALGQGPQFIFQYYEEEERQRGNFPDRFSGHQFPNYSSELNVNALLLGDSALYLCASSRGTSGRAAEQFFGPGTRLTVL.

The V and J genes are TRBV28 and TRBJ2-7, with a possible D match to TRBD1 (5 bases). The V gene's germline CDR1 is MDHEN and CDR2 SYDVKM. This CDR3 comprises 12 residues. V lost 6 bases and J 12 bases, leaving 18 bases between the germline ends. CDR3 in amino acids: CASSPALYRSYF. The CDR3 bases are TGTGCCAGCAGCCCCGCGCTCTACAGGTCGTACTTC.

The genes are TRBV18 and TRBJ1-2, with D unresolved. This CDR3 contains 13 residues. The V and J ends lost 3 bases and 3 bases respectively, with 8 bases between them. Germline CDR1 KGHSH, CDR2 LQKENI. The CDR3 protein is CASSPVDYYGYTF. The CDR3 region has the DNA TGTGCCAGCTCACCTGTAGACTACTATGGCTACACCTTC.

This clone was seen only once. CDR3 sequence (DNA): TGTGCCAGTAGTGGAACAGTGGGACAGCCCCAGCATTTT. Encoded protein: CASSGTVGQPQHF. V and J are TRBV19 and TRBJ1-5; D remains ambiguous. V was cut by 5 bases and J by 7 bases, with 12 bases left in between. Germline-derived CDR1 and CDR2 are LNHDA and SQIVND (reference sequence). The CDR3 has 13 amino acids.

The sample holds one count of this clone. The chain employs TRBV11-1 and TRBJ2-7; D not resolved. The germline CDR1 and CDR2 sequences are SGHAT and FQDESV (reference sequence). CDR3 size: 15 residues. V gave up 5 bases and J gave up 0 bases, with 14 bases separating them. CDR3 DNA: TGTGCCAGCAGCCTAGGTGGCTTCAGCTCCTACGAGCAGTACTTC. Encoded protein: CASSLGGFSSYEQYF.

A single count supports this clone. The chain joins TRBV4-2 to TRBJ1-2; D is unresolved. Trimming cost V 3 bases and J 5 bases, with 13 bases left between them. The germline gives CDR1 LGHNA, CDR2 YNFKEQ. The CDR3 is 14 amino acids. For the CDR3, the DNA is TGTGCCAGCAGCCAGGTTAAGGGTGCGTATGGCTACACCTTC. Its translation is CASSQVKGAYGYTF.

This clone was detected only once. The germline gene is not matched at one end of the junction; a read error may be the cause. This chain links TRBV9 with TRBJ1-4, with D perhaps matching TRBD1 (6 bases). Germline V gene sequence: CDR1 SGDLS, CDR2 YYNGEE. The CDR3 is 13 amino acids. The CDR3 is CVSSRGAGEKLFF. The CDR3 DNA follows: TGTGTCAGCAGCAGGGGAGCGGGTGAAAAACTGTTTTTT.

The rearrangement joins TRBV7-9 to TRBJ2-3; 10 bases are shared with TRBD1. The CDR3 loop spans 15 amino acids. After removal of 4 bases from V and 3 bases from J, the junction contained 4 bases not matched to a gene. The germline gives CDR1 SEHNR, CDR2 FQNEAQ (reference sequence). The DNA for the CDR3 is TGTGCCAGCAGCTGGACAGGGGGTGGGACAGATACGCAGTATTTT. Protein sequence: CASSWTGGGTDTQYF.

The gene calls are TRBV7-2 and TRBJ2-1; D is undetermined. In germline, CDR1 is SGHTA, CDR2 FQGNSA. Trimming left V 0 bases short and J 1 base short, with 7 bases between. The CDR3 has 15 residues. The chain's CDR3 is CASSLASTSYNEQFF. The CDR3 DNA reads as TGTGCCAGCAGCTTAGCTAGCACGTCCTACAATGAGCAGTTCTTC.